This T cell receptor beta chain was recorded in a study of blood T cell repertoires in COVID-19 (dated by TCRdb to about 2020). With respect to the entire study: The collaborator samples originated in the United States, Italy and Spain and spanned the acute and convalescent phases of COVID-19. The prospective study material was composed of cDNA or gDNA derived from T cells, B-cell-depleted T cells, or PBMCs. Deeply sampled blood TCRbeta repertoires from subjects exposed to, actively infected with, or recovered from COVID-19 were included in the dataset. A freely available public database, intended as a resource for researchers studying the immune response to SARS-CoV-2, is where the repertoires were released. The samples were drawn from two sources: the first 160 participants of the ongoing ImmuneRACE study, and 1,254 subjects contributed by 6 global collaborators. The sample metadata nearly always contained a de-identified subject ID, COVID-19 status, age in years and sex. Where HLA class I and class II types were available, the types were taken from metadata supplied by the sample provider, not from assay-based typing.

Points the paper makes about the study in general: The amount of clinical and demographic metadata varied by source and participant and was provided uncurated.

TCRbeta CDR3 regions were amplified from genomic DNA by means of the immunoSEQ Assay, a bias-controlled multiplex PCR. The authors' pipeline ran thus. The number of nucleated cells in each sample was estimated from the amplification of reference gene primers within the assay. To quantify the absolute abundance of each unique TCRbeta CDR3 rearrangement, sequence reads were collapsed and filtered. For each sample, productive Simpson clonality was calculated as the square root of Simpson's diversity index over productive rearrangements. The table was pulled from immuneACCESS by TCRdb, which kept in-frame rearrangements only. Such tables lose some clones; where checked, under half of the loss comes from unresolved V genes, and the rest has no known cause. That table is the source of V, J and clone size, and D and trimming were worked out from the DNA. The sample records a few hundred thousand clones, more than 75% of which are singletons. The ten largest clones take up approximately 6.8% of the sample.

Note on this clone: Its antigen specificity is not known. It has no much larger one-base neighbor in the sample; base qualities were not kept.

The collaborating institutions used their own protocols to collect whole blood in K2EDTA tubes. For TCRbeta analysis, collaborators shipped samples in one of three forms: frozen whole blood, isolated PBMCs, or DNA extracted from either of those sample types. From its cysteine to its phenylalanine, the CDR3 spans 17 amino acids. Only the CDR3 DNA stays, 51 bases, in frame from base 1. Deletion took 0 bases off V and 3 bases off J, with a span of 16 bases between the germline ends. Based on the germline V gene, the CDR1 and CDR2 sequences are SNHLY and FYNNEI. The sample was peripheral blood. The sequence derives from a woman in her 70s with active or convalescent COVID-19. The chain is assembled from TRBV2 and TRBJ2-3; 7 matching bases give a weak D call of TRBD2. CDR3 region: CASSEAMAGAGTDTQYF. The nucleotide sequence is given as TGTGCCAGCAGTGAAGCGATGGCGGGGGCCGGTACAGATACGCAGTATTTT.